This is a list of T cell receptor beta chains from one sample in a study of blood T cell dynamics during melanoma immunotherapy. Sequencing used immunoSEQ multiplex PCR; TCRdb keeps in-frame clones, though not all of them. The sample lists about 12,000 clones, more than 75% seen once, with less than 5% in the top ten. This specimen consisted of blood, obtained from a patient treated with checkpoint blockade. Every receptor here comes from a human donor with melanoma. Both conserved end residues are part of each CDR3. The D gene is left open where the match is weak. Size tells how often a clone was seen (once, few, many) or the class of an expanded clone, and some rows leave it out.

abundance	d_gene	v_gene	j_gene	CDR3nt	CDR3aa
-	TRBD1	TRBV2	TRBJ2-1	TGTGCCAGCAGATACACTACAGGGGGCGAGCAGTTCTTC	CASRYTTGGEQFF
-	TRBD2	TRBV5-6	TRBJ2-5	TGTGCCAGCAGCTCCGGGACTAGCGGGGGGGGGACCCAGTACTTC	CASSSGTSGGGTQYF
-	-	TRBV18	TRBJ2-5	TGTGCCAGCTGCGGGACTCCGCAAGAGACCCAGTACTTC	CASCGTPQETQYF
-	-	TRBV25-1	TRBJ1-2	TGTGCCAGCAGTGACGCAGGGGCAGGGAAGCACTATGGCTACACCTTC	CASSDAGAGKHYGYTF
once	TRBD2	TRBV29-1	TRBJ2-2	TGCAGCGTCGCCGGGACTAGCGGGACATCGGGCGGGGAGCTGTTTTTT	CSVAGTSGTSGGELFF
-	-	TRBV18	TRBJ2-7	TGTGCCAGCTCACAAGGGGTAGGAGGCGAGCAGTACTTC	CASSQGVGGEQYF
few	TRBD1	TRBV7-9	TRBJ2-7	TGTGCCAGCAGCTCACCCCCGGACAGGGCGTTGAGCGAGCAGTACTTC	CASSSPPDRALSEQYF
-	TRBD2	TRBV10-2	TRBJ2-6	TGCGCCAGCAGCCTCCATCTAGCGGCCCTCTCCGGGGCCAACGTCCTGACTTTC	CASSLHLAALSGANVLTF
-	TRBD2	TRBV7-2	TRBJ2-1	TGTGCCAGCAGCGCACCGGGACTAGCGGGAGCCCATGAGCAGTTCTTC	CASSAPGLAGAHEQFF
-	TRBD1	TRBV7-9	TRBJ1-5	TGTGCCAGTGACAGGGGGCTGGGGCAGCCCCAGCATTTT	CASDRGLGQPQHF
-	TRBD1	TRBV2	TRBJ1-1	TGTGCCAGCAGTGGAACTATTACAGGGGGCACTGAAGCTTTCTTT	CASSGTITGGTEAFF
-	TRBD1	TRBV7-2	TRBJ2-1	TGTGCCAGCAGCTTCGGACAGGGGAATGAGCAGTTCTTC	CASSFGQGNEQFF
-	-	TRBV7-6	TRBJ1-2	TGTGCCAGCAGCCCACAGTCTAACTATGGCTACACCTTC	CASSPQSNYGYTF
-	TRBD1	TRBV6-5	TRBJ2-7	TGTGCCAGCAAGTTTGACAGGGGGCCTCGGGAGCAGTACTTC	CASKFDRGPREQYF
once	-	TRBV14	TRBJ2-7	TGTGCCAGCAGCCAAGCACAGTTCTACGAGCAGTACTTC	CASSQAQFYEQYF
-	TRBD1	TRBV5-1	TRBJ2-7	TGCGCCAGCAGCTCCTTAGACAGGGGCGGATACGAGCAGTACTTC	CASSSLDRGGYEQYF
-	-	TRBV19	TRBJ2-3	TGTGCCAGTAGTTTATCAGATACGCAGTATTTT	CASSLSDTQYF
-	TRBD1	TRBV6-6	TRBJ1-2	TGTGCCAGCAGTTACCTCCGGACAGGGAACTATGGCTACACCTTC	CASSYLRTGNYGYTF
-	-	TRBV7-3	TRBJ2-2	TGTGCCAGCAGTCAAGAGGTTCTGACCGGGGAGCTGTTTTTT	CASSQEVLTGELFF
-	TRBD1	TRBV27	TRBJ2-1	TGTGCCAGCAGTCATTCCCAGGGGGACAATGAGCAGTTCTTC	CASSHSQGDNEQFF
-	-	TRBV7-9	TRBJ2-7	TGTGCCAGCAGCTTAGCTCCTAGCGTCTCCTACGAGCAGTACTTC	CASSLAPSVSYEQYF
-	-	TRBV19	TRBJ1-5	TGTGCCAGTAGTATAATAGAACAAAATCAGCCCCAGCATTTT	CASSIIEQNQPQHF
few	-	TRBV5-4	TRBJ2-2	TGTGCCAGCAGCTTGCCCCGGCTAGTCGGGACCGGGGAGCTGTTTTTT	CASSLPRLVGTGELFF
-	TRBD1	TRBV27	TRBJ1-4	TGTGCCAGCAGTTGGGACAGGGGTAGAACTAATGAAAAACTGTTTTTT	CASSWDRGRTNEKLFF
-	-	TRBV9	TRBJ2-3	TGTGCCAGCAGCGTAGCTCTTAACGGAAAACTCACAGATACGCAGTATTTT	CASSVALNGKLTDTQYF
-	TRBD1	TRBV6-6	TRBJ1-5	TGTGCCAGCAGACGCGACAGGGGGGGCAATCAGCCCCAGCATTTT	CASRRDRGGNQPQHF
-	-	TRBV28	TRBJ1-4	TGTGCCAGCAGTTTTCGGAGCGTCAGCGAAAAACTGTTTTTT	CASSFRSVSEKLFF
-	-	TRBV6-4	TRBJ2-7	TGTGCCAGCAGTGACCCCATGACAGCCCTCTCCTACGAGCAGTACTTC	CASSDPMTALSYEQYF
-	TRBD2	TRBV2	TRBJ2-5	TGTGCCAGCAGTGGGACTAGCGGGGGGGCCGGGACCCAGTACTTC	CASSGTSGGAGTQYF
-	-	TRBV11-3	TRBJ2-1	TGTGCCAGCAGCCTGGACGGGGGTGGGTCCTACAATGAGCAGTTCTTC	CASSLDGGGSYNEQFF
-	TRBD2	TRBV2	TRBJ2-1	TGTGCCAGCAGCTCCGGGACTAGCAATGAGCAGTTCTTC	CASSSGTSNEQFF
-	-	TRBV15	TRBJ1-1	TGTGCCACCAGCCTATCCCCAGGGAGGCACACTGAAGCTTTCTTT	CATSLSPGRHTEAFF
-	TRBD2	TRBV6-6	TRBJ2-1	TGTGCCAGCAGCCCCGGGACTAGCGGATACAATGAGCAGTTCTTC	CASSPGTSGYNEQFF
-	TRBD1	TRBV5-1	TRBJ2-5	TGCGCCAGCAGCTTCGGGGACAGGGGTCCAGAGACCCAGTACTTC	CASSFGDRGPETQYF
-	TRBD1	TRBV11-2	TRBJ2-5	TGTGCCAGCAGCTTATTTACACAGGGGCCGGAGACCCAGTACTTC	CASSLFTQGPETQYF
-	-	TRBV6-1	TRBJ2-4	TGTGCCAGCAGTGAGAACAGGGGACTTGGGAACATTCAGTACTTC	CASSENRGLGNIQYF
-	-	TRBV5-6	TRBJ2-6	TGTGCCAGCAGCTTCATGGGCGGGGCCAACGTCCTGACTTTC	CASSFMGGANVLTF
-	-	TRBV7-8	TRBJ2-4	TGTGCCAGCAGCTTGTTTACGGGAAACATTCAGTACTTC	CASSLFTGNIQYF
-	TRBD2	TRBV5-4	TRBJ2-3	TGTGCCAGCAGCACGTCCGGGACTAGTGGGGATACGCAGTATTTT	CASSTSGTSGDTQYF
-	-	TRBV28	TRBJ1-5	TGTGCCAGCAGATCAAGTACAGGCAGCAATCAGCCCCAGCATTTT	CASRSSTGSNQPQHF
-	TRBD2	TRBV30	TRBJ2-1	TGTGCCTGGAGGCCCCTAGCGGGAGGAAGGAATGAGCAGTTCTTC	CAWRPLAGGRNEQFF
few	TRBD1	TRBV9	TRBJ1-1	TGTGCCAGCAGCGTAGGGGGACAGGGGGACACTGAAGCTTTCTTT	CASSVGGQGDTEAFF